A selection of T cell receptor beta chains follows, all from one sample in a study of PD-1 blockade in classical Hodgkin lymphoma. Data came from immunoSEQ multiplex PCR; TCRdb stores just in-frame clones and leaves some out. The sample has 25,000 to 35,000 clones, over 75% seen once. Sequenced material: peripheral blood mononuclear cells (PBMCs), taken before the fourth cycle of nivolumab. The receptor source for this set is a human donor with classical Hodgkin lymphoma. The CDR3 runs from the conserved cysteine through the conserved F or W. Fields, in order: CDR3 protein, V gene, J gene.

CASSPSGAYEQYF	TRBV18	TRBJ2-7
CASSSETGSGGYTF	TRBV5-1	TRBJ1-2
CASQQDGTDTQYF	TRBV19	TRBJ2-3
CASSLGETQYF	TRBV6-5	TRBJ2-5
CASIGVGGEGNIQYF	TRBV5-6	TRBJ2-4
CASSLGLAGGSYNEQFF	TRBV11-2	TRBJ2-1
CASSLGGEAFF	TRBV7-3	TRBJ1-1
CASSSLRTGGSSGANVLTF	TRBV21-1	TRBJ2-6
CAISEVGLERSFNYGYTF	TRBV10-3	TRBJ1-2
CASSLSVWRDGYTF	TRBV7-9	TRBJ1-2
CASSDSGTAGYTF	TRBV7-3	TRBJ1-2